Below are 25 T cell receptor beta chains sequenced from a single sample in a study of vaccination and CD4 T cells after COVID-19. Treatment described: approximately nine-day PBMC culture with coronavirus spike peptide pools or control peptides (ViraFEST assay). Sequenced with the Oncomine TCR Beta short-read assay was DNA taken from cultured CD4+ T cells. TCRdb passed the PCR reads through MiXCR, listing each CDR3 protein once. The sample shows roughly 26,000 distinct CDR3 sequences, approximately 44% of them seen only once. No antigens are known for them. The specimen sequenced was CD4+ T cells from blood, cultured in vitro. These receptors were collected from a human donor who had recovered from COVID-19.

This clonotype was detected a few times. The J gene is TRBJ2-1, the V gene TRBV11-3; D uncertain. The V gene lost 0 bases and the J gene lost 0 bases, with 9 bases spanning the gap. Germline V gene sequence: CDR1 SGHNT, CDR2 YENEEA. This CDR3 contains 16 residues. The CDR3 loop is CASSLEAFSSYNEQFF. The CDR3 nucleotides are TGTGCCAGCAGCTTAGAGGCTTTCAGCTCCTACAATGAGCAGTTCTTC.

The chain carries TRBV7-9 and TRBJ1-2; unclear D gene. Germline V gene data show CDR1 as SEHNR and CDR2 as FQNEAQ (reference sequence). The CDR3 has 13 residues. The V gene lost 5 bases and the J gene lost 5 bases, with 12 bases spanning the gap. The CDR3 DNA reads TGTGCCAGCAGCCCGGGAGAGGGTTATGGCTACACCTTC. Its translation is CASSPGEGYGYTF.

This clonotype came up a few times. This chain links TRBV7-2 with TRBJ2-5; TRBD2 matches 9 bases. CDR3 length: 16 amino acids. Germline CDR1 SGHTA, CDR2 FQGNSA. Unmatched junction bases numbered 9, after V lost 2 bases and J lost 5 bases. The CDR3 loop reads CASSLIAGGRGETQYF. The CDR3 DNA follows: TGTGCCAGCAGCTTAATCGCGGGGGGGCGGGGGGAGACCCAGTACTTC.

This rearrangement joins TRBV11-3 to TRBJ1-5; no firm D call. The CDR3 length is 13 residues. Trimming shortened V by 3 bases and J by 4 bases, and 7 bases separated the two germline ends. Germline CDR1 reads SGHNT; CDR2 reads YENEEA. The CDR3 is CASSFRDNQPQHF. CDR3 sequence (DNA): TGTGCCAGCAGCTTCAGAGATAATCAGCCCCAGCATTTT.

This clonotype has a handful of counts. The chain's CDR3 is CASSLQVNYGYTF. The CDR3 DNA follows: TGTGCCAGCAGTTTGCAGGTTAACTATGGCTACACCTTC. The chain employs TRBV12-3 or TRBV12-4 and TRBJ1-2; D gene ambiguous. The CDR3 contains 13 residues. Trimming stripped 3 bases from V and 1 base from J, with 6 bases between.

V gene TRBV6-1 combines with J gene TRBJ2-7, with D tentatively TRBD1 (5 bases). V was trimmed by 0 bases and J by 6 bases, leaving 6 bases between them. Per the germline V gene, CDR1 is MNHNS and CDR2 is SASEGT. The CDR3 has 12 residues. CDR3 nucleotides: TGTGCCAGCAGTGAAGCGGGGCTCGAGCAGTACTTC. It encodes CASSEAGLEQYF.

The sample holds a few counts of this clonotype. This rearrangement joins TRBV28 to TRBJ2-3; TRBD1 matches at 7 bases. The CDR3 consists of 15 residues. Germline V gene data show CDR1 as MDHEN and CDR2 as SYDVKM. The V gene end was trimmed by 5 bases and the J gene end by 1 base; junction bases not matched to a gene: 6. The CDR3 here is CASSGPGTGTDTQYF. CDR3 DNA: TGTGCCAGCAGTGGTCCCGGGACAGGCACAGATACGCAGTATTTT.

This clonotype was seen a handful of times. The CDR3 nucleotides read TGTGCCAGCCCGGGGGCGAACACCGGGGAGCTGTTTTTT. It specifies CASPGANTGELFF. This rearrangement joins TRBV6-1 to TRBJ2-2; D possibly corresponds to TRBD2 (6 bases). The CDR3 length is 13 residues. Germline V gives CDR1 MNHNS, CDR2 SASEGT. V lost 8 bases and J 0 bases, leaving 7 bases between the germline ends.

This clonotype occurred a few times. V gene TRBV20-1 combines with J gene TRBJ1-2; D is perhaps TRBD1 (5 bases). CDR1 DFQATT and CDR2 SNEGSKA come from the germline V gene (reference sequence). Trimming took off 0 bases at V and 8 bases at J, with 10 bases between the two ends. The CDR3 contains 12 residues. The CDR3 nucleotides read TGCAGTGCTAGAGATAGGGGCCAGGGCTACACCTTC. Translating gives CSARDRGQGYTF.

This clonotype was recorded only once. The chain couples TRBV18 to TRBJ2-7; tentative D call: TRBD2 (6 bases). CDR1 is KGHSH and CDR2 is LQKENI in the germline V gene. The CDR3 sequence is 14 residues long. The ends were cut back, 3 bases at V and 2 bases at J, with 11 bases in the middle. In nucleotides, the CDR3 is TGTGCCAGCTCACCTGCGGGGACGCCCTACGAGCAGTACTTC. Encoded protein: CASSPAGTPYEQYF.

In its sample, this clonotype was seen a few times. This chain connects TRBV7-6 to TRBJ2-7; no firm D call. Per the germline V gene, CDR1 is SGHVS and CDR2 is FNYEAQ. Trimming removed 8 bases from V and 1 base from J, with 12 bases in between. This CDR3 comprises 13 residues. CDR3 in DNA: TGTGCCAGCCAAGGGCTCTTTTCCTACGAGCAGTACTTC. This codes for CASQGLFSYEQYF.

The table lists this clonotype with a few counts. The CDR3 DNA follows: TGTGCCACCACCGGTTCATCGTCGAGCGAAGCTTTCTTT. Translating it yields CATTGSSSSEAFF. V usage is TRBV12-3 or TRBV12-4 and J usage is TRBJ1-1; the D is unclear. The CDR3 contains 13 residues. Trimming left V 10 bases short and J 8 bases short, with 20 bases between.

As for this clonotype: As the CDR3 is not closed by the conserved phenylalanine or tryptophan, this likely results from a read error. The V and J genes are TRBV20-1 and TRBJ2-7; the match to TRBD2 covers 15 bases. Per germline, CDR1 DFQATT and CDR2 SNEGSKA (reference sequence). The CDR3 length is 16 residues. After removal of 0 bases from V and 7 bases from J, the junction contained 7 bases not matched to a gene. The CDR3 spells CSARERTSGRVREQYS. The CDR3 nucleotides are TGCAGTGCTAGAGAGAGGACTAGCGGGAGGGTAAGGGAGCAGTACTCC.

J is TRBJ2-7 and V is TRBV12-3 or TRBV12-4; D unresolved. With 5 bases removed from V and 2 bases from J, the gap between germline ends came to 7 bases. CDR3 length equals 12 residues. The CDR3 nucleotides are TGTGCCAGCAGTCTTGCAGCCTACGAGCAGTACTTC. The encoded protein is CASSLAAYEQYF.

The table lists this clonotype with a few counts. DNA for the CDR3: TGCGGCTGTAATCGACAGGGAGGGTCGGCCCTCCACTTT. It translates to CGCNRQGGSALHF. The chain recombines TRBV20-1 with TRBJ1-6; 7 nucleotides match TRBD1. Germline V gene data show CDR1 as DFQATT and CDR2 as SNEGSKA (reference sequence). CDR3 length: 13 residues.

V is TRBV6-1 and J is TRBJ2-5; TRBD2 might be the D (6 bases). Germline V lookup: CDR1 MNHNS, CDR2 SASEGT. The V gene lost 4 bases and the J gene lost 7 bases, with 19 bases spanning the gap. CDR3 size: 15 residues. CDR3 nucleotides: TGTGCCAGCAGTGGACAATGGGACTTCACGGGGACCCAGTACTTC. Translation gives CASSGQWDFTGTQYF.

V and J are TRBV10-2 and TRBJ2-7; D possibly corresponds to TRBD1 (6 bases). The CDR3 is made up of 13 amino acids. Germline V gives CDR1 WSHSY, CDR2 SAAADI. V lost 5 bases to trimming and J lost 2 bases, with 10 bases between them. The DNA of the CDR3 is TGCGCCAGCAGTCGACAGGAAACCTACGAGCAGTACTTC. As protein: CASSRQETYEQYF.

In this sample, this clonotype turned up a few times. This chain connects TRBV7-2 to TRBJ1-5, with 7 bases that match TRBD1. Germline V CDR1 and CDR2: SGHTA, FQGNSA. J was trimmed by 7 bases and V by 1 base; bases with no gene match: 4. This CDR3 spans 14 amino acids. This CDR3 is CASSLGQGVQPQHF. CDR3 DNA: TGTGCCAGCAGCTTAGGGCAGGGGGTACAGCCCCAGCATTTT.

The chain uses TRBV29-1 and TRBJ1-5; 9 bases fit TRBD1. The CDR3 is 14 amino acids. Per germline, CDR1 SQVTM and CDR2 ANQGSEA. J lost 4 bases, V lost 4 bases, and 5 bases had no gene match. The CDR3, as DNA: TGCAGCGTTGCCACAGACAGGGGGAATCAGCCCCAGCATTTT. Protein product: CSVATDRGNQPQHF.

The gene calls are TRBV7-8 and TRBJ2-3; TRBD2 matches at 8 bases. Germline V gives CDR1 SGHVS, CDR2 FQNEAQ. The CDR3 extends over 16 amino acids. The trim removed 0 bases at V and 6 bases at J, leaving 8 bases unmatched. The CDR3 bases are TGTGCCAGCAGCTTAGCGGGGGCGGGAGGTGCCGATACGCAGTATTTT. Translated, it gives CASSLAGAGGADTQYF.

The chain is built from TRBV6-2 or TRBV6-3 and TRBJ2-5, with a tentative D call TRBD2 (5 bases). Germline CDR1 reads MNHEY; CDR2 reads SVGEGT. V lost 2 bases and J lost 10, with 17 bases in between. The CDR3 runs to 14 residues. The CDR3, as DNA: TGTGCCAGCAGTTACCCCTCGCCAGTCCGGGACCAGTACTTC. Translating it yields CASSYPSPVRDQYF.

The chain is built from TRBV5-1 and TRBJ2-6, with a tentative D call TRBD1 (6 bases). Germline V lookup: CDR1 SGHRS, CDR2 YFSETQ. The CDR3 consists of 17 residues. Trimming removed 4 bases from V and 0 bases from J, with 14 bases in between. CDR3 bases: TGCGCCAGCAGCCCCCGGGACATGAGCTCTGGGGCCAACGTCCTGACTTTC. Its protein product is CASSPRDMSSGANVLTF.

This chain links TRBV29-1 with TRBJ1-2; D is possibly TRBD1 (6 bases). V dropped 8 bases and J dropped 4 bases, with 20 bases sitting between them. CDR1 SQVTM and CDR2 ANQGSEA come from the germline V gene. This CDR3 has 14 residues. This CDR3 reads CSTSLGAPLYGYTF. The CDR3, as DNA: TGCAGCACCTCCCTGGGGGCACCACTCTATGGCTACACCTTC.

V usage is TRBV2 and J usage is TRBJ1-1, with D possibly matching TRBD1 (6 bases). Germline lookup yields CDR1 SNHLY and CDR2 FYNNEI. Trimming took off 3 bases at V and 5 bases at J, with 10 bases between the two ends. The CDR3 sequence is 13 residues long. The CDR3 is CASSEAGETEAFF. For the CDR3, the DNA is TGTGCCAGCAGTGAGGCAGGGGAAACTGAAGCTTTCTTT.

The chain recombines TRBV27 with TRBJ1-3; no clear D gene. Germline CDR1 MNHEY, CDR2 SMNVEV (reference sequence). V lost 8 bases to trimming and J lost 4 bases, with 18 bases between them. The CDR3 runs 15 residues. The CDR3 bases are TGTGCCAGCTTTCCTCTCGGGGAGTCCGGAAACACCATATATTTT. This codes for CASFPLGESGNTIYF.